Below, one TCR beta chain is given with its context. This CDR3 contains 18 residues. The V gene's germline CDR1 is SGHTA and CDR2 FQGNSA. V dropped 4 bases and J dropped 6; count of bases not matched to a gene: 11. This entry belongs to a study of T cell changes during pregnancy in multiple sclerosis. Clones were sequenced by immunoSEQ multiplex PCR, and TCRdb holds only the in-frame ones, with some missing. The data show tens of thousands of clones, roughly 88% seen once. This clonotype was obtained from a female donor with multiple sclerosis, enrolled in a pregnancy study. V usage is TRBV7-2 and J usage is TRBJ2-4, with 14 bases matching TRBD2. Sequences were derived from peripheral blood, sampled in the first trimester of pregnancy. CDR3 sequence: CASSSGLAGAEYLNIQYF. The CDR3 DNA is TGTGCCAGCAGCTCGGGACTAGCGGGAGCCGAATATCTAAACATTCAGTACTTC.